Each of the 11 T cell receptor beta chains below was sequenced from the same sample in a study of beta chain features in type 1 diabetes. Investigators reverse transcribed all isolated RNA, so they sequenced expressed TCRB transcripts. This table comes from immunoSEQ multiplex PCR, and its TCRdb copy is limited to in-frame clones, with some not included. There are 600,000 or so clones in the sample; over 13% occur only once, and 0.035% to 0.045% lies in the top ten. General observations from the study: Patients with Type 1 diabetes showed moderately but significantly shorter TCRB CDR3s in all four CD4+ subsets.

The antigens of these receptors remain unknown. The sequenced material came from naive CD4+ T cells from blood. These receptors were collected from a man younger than 35 with type 1 diabetes.

The V and J genes are TRBV27 and TRBJ2-1; possibly TRBD2 for D (5 bases). Germline CDR1 and CDR2: MNHEY and SMNVEV (reference sequence). This CDR3 is built from 11 residues. The ends were cut back, 4 bases at V and 10 bases at J, with 8 bases in the middle. The CDR3 region has the DNA TGTGCCAGCAGTTCACGACTAGAGCAGTTCTTC. It specifies CASSSRLEQFF.

This clone has just a few counts. This specimen includes other DNA sequences encoding the same CDR3. The rearrangement uses TRBV18 and TRBJ2-3; D not certain. The V gene's germline CDR1 is KGHSH and CDR2 LQKENI. This CDR3 is built from 12 residues. Trimming removed 3 bases from V and 2 bases from J, with 3 bases in between. The CDR3 protein is CASSPYTDTQYF. As DNA, the CDR3 is TGTGCCAGCTCACCGTACACAGATACGCAGTATTTT.

There are a few counts of this clone. The rearrangement links TRBV29-1 to TRBJ1-1; 7 bases fit TRBD1. The CDR3 length is 16 residues. Germline V gives CDR1 SQVTM, CDR2 ANQGSEA. Trimming took 4 bases from V and 0 from J; bases not matched to a gene: 11. CDR3 amino acids: CSVGSRQGGLNTEAFF. CDR3 nucleotide sequence: TGCAGCGTTGGGTCGCGACAGGGTGGACTGAACACTGAAGCTTTCTTT.

This chain uses TRBV5-1 with TRBJ1-3, with D perhaps matching TRBD1 (5 bases). The CDR3 loop spans 16 amino acids. Germline values: CDR1 SGHRS, CDR2 YFSETQ. V was trimmed by 0 bases and J by 1 base, leaving 11 bases between them. Here the CDR3 reads CASSLERRGSGNTIYF. As DNA, the CDR3 is TGCGCCAGCAGCTTGGAACGACGGGGGTCTGGAAACACCATATATTTT.

In this sample, this clone turned up a few times. V usage is TRBV7-9 and J usage is TRBJ2-1; no clear D gene. The CDR3 contains 11 residues. In germline, CDR1 is SEHNR, CDR2 FQNEAQ (reference sequence). Trimming removed 5 bases from V and 6 bases from J, with 5 bases in between. CDR3 bases: TGTGCCAGCAGCCAAAGCAATGAGCAGTTCTTC. It specifies CASSQSNEQFF.

The rearrangement links TRBV9 to TRBJ2-2; 7 bases are a match to TRBD1. In germline, CDR1 is SGDLS, CDR2 YYNGEE. The V gene end was trimmed by 0 bases and the J gene end by 4 bases; junction bases not matched to a gene: 6. CDR3 length: 16 amino acids. The CDR3 loop reads CASSVEWGQSTGELFF. CDR3 coding DNA: TGTGCCAGCAGCGTAGAGTGGGGACAGAGCACCGGGGAGCTGTTTTTT.

The CDR3 coding sequence is TGTGCCAGCAGCCACCCGGGACAGGGGGCCTTCGGGCAGTTCTTC. Protein: CASSHPGQGAFGQFF. The chain is built from TRBV11-2 and TRBJ2-1, with 12 positions matching TRBD1. This CDR3 has 15 residues. The V and J ends lost 5 bases and 12 bases, in that order; junction bases with no gene match: 11. Germline V gene sequence: CDR1 SGHAT, CDR2 FQNNGV.

V gene TRBV7-8 combines with J gene TRBJ2-3; D not resolved. With 0 bases removed from V and 4 bases from J, the gap between germline ends came to 11 bases. The CDR3 contains 15 residues. Germline V gene lookup returns CDR1 SGHVS and CDR2 FQNEAQ. Written as DNA, the CDR3 is TGTGCCAGCAGCTTAGCTGCGCGTGGGGCAGATACGCAGTATTTT. It translates to CASSLAARGADTQYF.

The J gene is TRBJ2-4, the V gene TRBV4-2, with D hard to call. V gave up 2 bases and J gave up 3 bases, with 17 bases separating them. Germline CDR1 LGHNA, CDR2 YNFKEQ. The CDR3 extends over 17 amino acids. The CDR3 sequence is CASSQPTDGLNKNIQYF. DNA of the CDR3: TGTGCCAGCAGCCAACCCACGGACGGATTAAACAAAAACATTCAGTACTTC.

This clone was detected a few times. The rearrangement uses TRBV27 and TRBJ2-5, with 8 bases fitting TRBD2. The length of the CDR3 is 15 residues. Unmatched junction bases numbered 9, after V lost 8 bases and J lost 1 base. Germline values: CDR1 MNHEY, CDR2 SMNVEV (reference sequence). This CDR3 is CASGSGGEGQETQYF. In DNA, the CDR3 is TGTGCCAGCGGCTCCGGGGGGGAGGGCCAAGAGACCCAGTACTTC.

This clone has just a few counts. The chain combines TRBV9 with TRBJ2-3, with TRBD2 identical over 14 bases. Per the germline V gene, CDR1 is SGDLS and CDR2 is YYNGEE. The CDR3 length is 20 residues. With V trimmed by 0 bases and J by 0 bases, 9 bases remained unmatched. In DNA, the CDR3 is TGTGCCAGCAGCGTAGGAGTGACTAGCGGGGGGGCCCTTAGCACAGATACGCAGTATTTT. The encoded protein is CASSVGVTSGGALSTDTQYF.